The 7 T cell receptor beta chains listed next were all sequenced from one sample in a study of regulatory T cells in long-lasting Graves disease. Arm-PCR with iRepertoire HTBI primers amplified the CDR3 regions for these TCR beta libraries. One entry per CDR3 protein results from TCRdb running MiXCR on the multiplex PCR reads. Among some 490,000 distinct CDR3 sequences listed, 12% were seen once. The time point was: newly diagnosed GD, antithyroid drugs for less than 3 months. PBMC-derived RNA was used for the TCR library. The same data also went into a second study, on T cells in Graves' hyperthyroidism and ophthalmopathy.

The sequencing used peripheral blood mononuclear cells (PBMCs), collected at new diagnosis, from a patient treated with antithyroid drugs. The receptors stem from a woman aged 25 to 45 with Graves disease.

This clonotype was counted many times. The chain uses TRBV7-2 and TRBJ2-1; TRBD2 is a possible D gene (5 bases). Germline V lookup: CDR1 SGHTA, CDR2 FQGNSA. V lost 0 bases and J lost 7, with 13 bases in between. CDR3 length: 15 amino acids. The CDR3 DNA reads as TGTGCCAGCAGCTTAGCAGAGGGCCCGTGGAATGAGCAGTTCTTC. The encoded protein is CASSLAEGPWNEQFF.

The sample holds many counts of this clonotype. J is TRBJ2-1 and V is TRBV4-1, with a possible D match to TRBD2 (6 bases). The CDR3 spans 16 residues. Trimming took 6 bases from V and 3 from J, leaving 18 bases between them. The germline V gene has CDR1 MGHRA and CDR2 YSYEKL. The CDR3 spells CASRPVGGRNYNEQFF. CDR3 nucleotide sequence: TGCGCCAGCAGACCCGTGGGAGGCCGTAACTACAATGAGCAGTTCTTC.

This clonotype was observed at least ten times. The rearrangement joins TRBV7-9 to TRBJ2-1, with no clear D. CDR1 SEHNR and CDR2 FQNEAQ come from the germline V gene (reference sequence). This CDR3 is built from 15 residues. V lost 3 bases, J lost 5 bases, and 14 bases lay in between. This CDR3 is CASSFSAASDNEQFF. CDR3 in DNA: TGTGCCAGCAGCTTTTCGGCGGCTTCGGACAATGAGCAGTTCTTC.

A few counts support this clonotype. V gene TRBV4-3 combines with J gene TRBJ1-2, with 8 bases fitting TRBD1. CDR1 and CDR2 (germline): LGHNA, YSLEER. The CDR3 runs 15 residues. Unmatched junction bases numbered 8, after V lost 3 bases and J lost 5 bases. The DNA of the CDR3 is TGCGCCAGCAGCCACGCCGGGACAGGTCCTTATGGCTACACCTTC. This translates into CASSHAGTGPYGYTF.

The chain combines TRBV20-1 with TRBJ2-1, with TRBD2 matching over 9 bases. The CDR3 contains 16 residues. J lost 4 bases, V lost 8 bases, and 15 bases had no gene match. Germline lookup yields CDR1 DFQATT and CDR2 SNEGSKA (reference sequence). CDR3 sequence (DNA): TGCAGTTTTCCCCTGGGGGGTAGCGGGAGTTACAATGAGCAGTTCTTC. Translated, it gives CSFPLGGSGSYNEQFF.

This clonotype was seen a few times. CDR3 in amino acids: CAKLKEGASNQPQHF. In DNA form, the CDR3 reads TGTGCCAAATTAAAGGAGGGGGCGAGCAATCAGCCCCAGCATTTT. The rearrangement joins TRBV27 to TRBJ1-5; TRBD1 aligns across 7 bases. The trim removed 10 bases at V and 1 base at J, leaving 10 bases unmatched. The CDR3 covers 15 residues. Germline lookup yields CDR1 MNHEY and CDR2 SMNVEV (reference sequence).

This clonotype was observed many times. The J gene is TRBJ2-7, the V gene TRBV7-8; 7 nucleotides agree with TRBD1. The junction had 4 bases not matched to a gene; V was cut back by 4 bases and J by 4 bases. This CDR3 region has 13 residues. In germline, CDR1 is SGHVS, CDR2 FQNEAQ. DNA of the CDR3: TGTGCCAGCAGCTCCGGGACAGAGTACGAGCAGTACTTC. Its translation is CASSSGTEYEQYF.